The clone carrying this T cell receptor beta chain was found many times. No antigen is known for it. These data come from a study of T cells after posttransplantation cyclophosphamide. Points from the study as a whole: Later post-transplant blood repertoires were often dominated by donor CD8+ memory clones. After PTCy, TRB diversity resembled that of CNI/methotrexate controls.

Only in-frame clones appear in the TCRdb table, and some are missing; sequencing was by immunoSEQ multiplex PCR. In total the sample includes 38,000 or so clones, none of them seen once. V shed 3 bases and J shed 5 bases, with 14 bases lying between them. The germline V gene encodes CDR1 MNHEY and CDR2 SMNVEV (reference sequence). The CDR3 totals 14 residues. The chain joins TRBV27 to TRBJ2-7; D might be TRBD2 (5 bases). The sequencing sample was made of PBMCs. This clonotype was sampled from a middle-aged man in good health, CMV-negative, and a related stem cell transplant donor. CDR3 DNA sequence: TGTGCCAGCAGTTTTCAGCGGCAGCACCACGAGCAGTACTTC. Translated, it gives CASSFQRQHHEQYF.